This T cell receptor beta chain was sequenced during a study of blood T cell repertoires in COVID-19. Sequencing used immunoSEQ multiplex PCR; TCRdb keeps in-frame clones, though not all of them. The profile covers more than 150,000 clones, with 79% appearing a single time and 15% to 20% taken by the ten largest. The V gene's germline CDR1 is MDHEN and CDR2 SYDVKM. Trimming removed 6 bases at V and 6 bases at J, with 14 bases between. The CDR3 runs 14 residues. This clonotype originated in a man aged 55 to 69 with active or convalescent COVID-19. The sample comprised peripheral blood. The chain joins TRBV28 to TRBJ1-4, with D possibly being TRBD1 (5 bases). CDR3 in amino acids: CASSREQGYEKLFF. The CDR3 DNA reads as TGTGCCAGCAGCCGGGAGCAGGGTTATGAAAAACTGTTTTTT.